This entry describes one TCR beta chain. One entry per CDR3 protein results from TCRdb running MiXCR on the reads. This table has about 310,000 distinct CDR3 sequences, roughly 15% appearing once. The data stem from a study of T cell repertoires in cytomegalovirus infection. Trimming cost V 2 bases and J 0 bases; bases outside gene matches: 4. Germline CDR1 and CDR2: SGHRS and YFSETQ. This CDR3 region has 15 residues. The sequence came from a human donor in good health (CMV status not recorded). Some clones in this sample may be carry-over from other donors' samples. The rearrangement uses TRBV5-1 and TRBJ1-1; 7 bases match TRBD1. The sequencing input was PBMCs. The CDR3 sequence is CASSFMTGLNTEAFF. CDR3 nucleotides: TGCGCCAGCAGCTTCATGACAGGGCTGAACACTGAAGCTTTCTTT. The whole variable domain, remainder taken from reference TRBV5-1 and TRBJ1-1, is KAGVTQTPRYLIKTRGQQVTLSCSPISGHRSVSWYQQTPGQGLQFLFEYFSETQRNKGNFPGRFSGRQFSNSRSEMNVSTLELGDSALYLCASSFMTGLNTEAFFGQGTRLTVV.